This TCR beta chain originates from a study of Graves' ophthalmopathy and Graves' hyperthyroidism. The CDR3 covers 13 residues. V lost 5 bases and J 2 bases, leaving 10 bases between the germline ends. Germline loops: CDR1 SGHTA, CDR2 FQGNSA. Ophthalmopathy donors were characterized by moderate-to-severe activity, CAS of at least 3, NOSPECS of at least 4, and duration under 3 months. PBMCs had their origin in fresh peripheral blood (around 10 ml). The sequenced template was RNA, covering the TCR beta CDR3 region. First-round RT-PCR used HTBI primers; second-round multiplex PCR followed. Each CDR3 protein is one row after TCRdb ran MiXCR on the multiplex PCR reads. Counted here are almost 750,000 distinct CDR3 sequences, 35% to 50% occurring once; the ten biggest clones make up 35% to 55%.

Sequenced material: peripheral blood. V is TRBV7-2 and J is TRBJ2-7; possibly TRBD1 for D (5 bases). This clonotype originated in an adult man with Graves' ophthalmopathy. CDR3 sequence reads: CASSPTATYEQYF. In DNA, the CDR3 is TGTGCCAGCAGCCCGACAGCGACCTACGAGCAGTACTTC.